This T cell receptor (beta chain) was documented in a study of cytomegalovirus exposure and HLA in healthy donors. 13 Jbeta primers and 60 Vbeta primers were used for the PCR. The method was immunoSEQ multiplex PCR; TCRdb's version includes in-frame clones alone and lacks a portion of them. The table records about 180,000 clones, just over 70% of them present only once. Study observations and caveats: About 87% or about 30% of the time was how often most TCR beta V segments were productive, according to an earlier analysis. Researchers reported from a later analysis that most CMV-associated TCR beta chains appeared HLA-restricted.

Germline V gene sequence: CDR1 SQVTM, CDR2 ANQGSEA. This CDR3 region has 13 residues. Trimming removed 7 bases at V and 3 bases at J, with 14 bases between. As for this clone: Its matching antigen is unknown.

Material: PBMCs. This TCR was recovered from a human donor in good health. The chain links TRBV29-1 to TRBJ2-3; D possibly corresponds to TRBD1 (5 bases). The DNA for the CDR3 is TGCAGCGCTAACCAGGGTGGAACAGATACGCAGTATTTT. This codes for CSANQGGTDTQYF.